The sequence of this TCR beta chain was determined in a study of blood T cell repertoires in COVID-19. Assay: immunoSEQ multiplex PCR; the TCRdb copy retains only in-frame clones and omits some. The repertoire holds 200,000 to 250,000 clones, with roughly 86% as singletons. Germline CDR1 reads MNHEY; CDR2 reads SVGAGI. The J segment lost 1 base and the V segment lost 6 bases, leaving 3 bases of the junction unmatched. This CDR3 is built from 14 residues. The source of this sequence is a man older than 75 with acute or convalescent COVID-19. This chain connects TRBV6-5 to TRBJ1-5; 7 bases map to TRBD1. Input material: peripheral blood. CDR3 coding DNA: TGTGCCAGCAGGGACAGGAGGAGCAATCAGCCCCAGCATTTT. It codes for CASRDRRSNQPQHF.